These 31 T cell receptor beta chains came from one sample sequenced in a study of T cell repertoires in cytomegalovirus infection. Using its own MiXCR run on the reads, TCRdb lists one record per CDR3 protein. The sample shows some 940,000 distinct CDR3 sequences, approximately 30% of them seen only once. The antigens for these receptors are not known. Material: cultured CD8+ T cells from PBMCs, obtained from culture after CMV antigen stimulation. The receptors here all came from a human donor in good health (CMV status not recorded). Some clones in this sample may be carry-over from other donors' samples.

The chain recombines TRBV12-3 or TRBV12-4 with TRBJ1-1, with D unclear. CDR3 length: 15 amino acids. V gave up 6 bases and J gave up 1 base, with 15 bases separating them. The CDR3 DNA sequence: TGTGCCAGCAGCCAAACCCCGAGCCCGAACACTGAAGCTTTCTTT. Its protein product is CASSQTPSPNTEAFF.

J is TRBJ2-1 and V is TRBV27; tentative D call: TRBD2 (5 bases). V was trimmed by 8 bases and J by 6 bases, leaving 20 bases between them. This CDR3 is built from 15 residues. Germline V lookup: CDR1 MNHEY, CDR2 SMNVEV (reference sequence). DNA of the CDR3: TGTGCCAGCGCCGGGGTTGGCCAATCGGGCAATGAGCAGTTCTTC. This encodes CASAGVGQSGNEQFF.

Note on this clonotype: Since a much larger clone is just one base distant, this may be a read error. The chain joins TRBV7-9 to TRBJ1-3; perhaps TRBD1 as D (5 bases). The CDR3 loop spans 15 amino acids. Germline assignment: CDR1 SEHNR and CDR2 FQNEAQ (reference sequence). CDR3 DNA sequence: TGTGTCAGCAGCAAAACAGGAGACTCTGGAAACACCATATATTTT. It codes for CVSSKTGDSGNTIYF.

This clonotype was recorded only once. DNA of the CDR3: TGCAGTGCTCCAGAACCGGACAGGGGAGGGGATACGCAGTATTTT. It translates to CSAPEPDRGGDTQYF. V gene TRBV20-1 combines with J gene TRBJ2-3, with 9 bases identical to TRBD1. CDR3 length equals 15 residues. The V segment lost 5 bases and the J segment 6 bases; nucleotides outside the gene matches: 12. The germline CDR1 and CDR2 sequences are DFQATT and SNEGSKA (reference sequence).

V usage is TRBV27 and J usage is TRBJ2-7; the D gene is possibly TRBD1 (6 bases). Germline CDR1 is MNHEY and CDR2 is SMNVEV (reference sequence). This CDR3 comprises 16 residues. V lost 5 bases and J lost 0, with 17 bases in between. CDR3 in DNA: TGTGCCAGCAGTCCACACAGGGTTCCCCACTCCTACGAGCAGTACGTC. It is translated as CASSPHRVPHSYEQYV.

The rearrangement joins TRBV9 to TRBJ1-5; D call uncertain. Trimming pared 0 bases from V and 2 bases from J, leaving 9 bases between. CDR3 length: 15 residues. Germline V gives CDR1 SGDLS, CDR2 YYNGEE. The CDR3 nucleotides are TGTGCCAGCAGCGTAGGCGGGTCTCGCAATCAGCCCCAGCATTTT. Amino acids: CASSVGGSRNQPQHF.

The chain joins TRBV12-3 or TRBV12-4 to TRBJ1-4; 9 bases agree with TRBD1. J was trimmed by 7 bases and V by 7 bases; bases with no gene match: 7. The CDR3 consists of 14 residues. Here the CDR3 reads CASTPRTGAEKLFF. Written as DNA, the CDR3 is TGTGCCAGCACCCCAAGGACAGGGGCTGAAAAACTGTTTTTT.

The chain links TRBV2 to TRBJ2-2; 10 nucleotides match TRBD1. The CDR3 is 16 amino acids. V lost 8 bases to trimming and J lost 3 bases; unmatched junction nucleotides: 9. Germline values: CDR1 SNHLY, CDR2 FYNNEI. CDR3 bases: TGTGCCAGCTCCGGAGACAGGGGGCGATACACCGGGGAGCTGTTTTTT. Its protein is CASSGDRGRYTGELFF.

This rearrangement joins TRBV2 to TRBJ1-1; D perhaps matches TRBD1 (6 bases). Germline V gene lookup returns CDR1 SNHLY and CDR2 FYNNEI. V was shortened by 2 bases and J by 3 bases, with 13 bases between the two germline ends. The CDR3 has 15 amino acids. CDR3 in DNA: TGTGCCAGCAGTGAAAGGGCAGGGGATTACACTGAAGCTTTCTTT. It specifies CASSERAGDYTEAFF.

This clonotype was picked up one time. This chain joins TRBV6-1 and TRBJ2-5; D is possibly TRBD1 (6 bases). V lost 5 bases and J 4 bases, leaving 17 bases between the germline ends. Per germline, CDR1 MNHNS and CDR2 SASEGT. The CDR3 extends over 15 amino acids. The CDR3 loop is CASSLQQGSGETQYF. The CDR3 DNA reads as TGTGCCAGCAGTCTACAACAGGGATCTGGAGAGACCCAGTACTTC.

There are a few counts of this clonotype. The V call is TRBV7-8, the J call TRBJ1-1; perhaps TRBD1 as D (6 bases). Deletions cut 5 bases from V and 1 base from J, with 17 bases between. Germline V CDR1 and CDR2: SGHVS, FQNEAQ. This CDR3 has 16 amino acids. CDR3 DNA: TGTGCCAGCAGCCTCAACAGGGTGGGGGAGAACACTGAAGCTTTCTTT. Translated, it gives CASSLNRVGENTEAFF.

The CDR3 here is CASSFQPGELFF. The CDR3 DNA follows: TGTGCCAGCAGCTTCCAGCCAGGGGAGCTGTTTTTT. The V call is TRBV7-9, the J call TRBJ2-2; the D is unclear. V was pared by 3 bases and J by 8 bases, with 7 bases between. The length of the CDR3 is 12 residues. Germline values: CDR1 SEHNR, CDR2 FQNEAQ (reference sequence).

The chain recombines TRBV27 with TRBJ2-7; 8 positions agree with TRBD2. Germline loops: CDR1 MNHEY, CDR2 SMNVEV (reference sequence). V shed 5 bases and J 1 base; nucleotides not matched to a gene: 4. The CDR3 covers 14 residues. The CDR3 sequence is CASSHRGGSYEQYV. The CDR3 nucleotides read TGTGCCAGCAGTCACCGGGGGGGGTCCTACGAGCAGTACGTC.

In the case of this clonotype: A read error is possible here, since a much larger clone lies one base away. The J gene is TRBJ1-2, the V gene TRBV7-8, with D hard to call. The CDR3 is made up of 13 amino acids. Looked up from germline, CDR1 is SGHVS and CDR2 is FQNEAQ. This CDR3 is CASSRPYPYDYTF. Here the CDR3 DNA reads TGTGCCAGCTCCAGGCCCTATCCCTATGACTACACCTTC. The whole variable domain, remainder taken from reference TRBV7-8 and TRBJ1-2, is GAGVSQSPRYKVAKRGQDVALRCDPISGHVSLFWYQQALGQGPEFLTYFQNEAQLDKSGLPSDRFFAERPEGSVSTLKIQRTQQEDSAVYLCASSRPYPYDYTFGSGTRLTVV.

This chain joins TRBV13 and TRBJ2-3; the D gene could be TRBD1 or TRBD2 (6 bases each). Trimming shortened V by 1 base and J by 4 bases, and 15 bases separated the two germline ends. Germline CDR1 reads PRHDT; CDR2 reads FYEKMQ (reference sequence). This CDR3 contains 16 residues. The CDR3 region has the DNA TGTGCCAGCAGCTTAGAGAGGGGGGCGTCTCCAGATACGCAGTATTTT. Translation gives CASSLERGASPDTQYF.

The V gene is TRBV12-3 or TRBV12-4, the J gene TRBJ2-7; 7 positions agree with TRBD1. V dropped 3 bases and J dropped 7; count of bases not matched to a gene: 9. The CDR3 length is 14 residues. The CDR3 is CASSLGPRGYEQYV. DNA of the CDR3: TGTGCCAGCAGTTTGGGCCCCAGGGGGTATGAGCAGTACGTC.

This clonotype turned up a few times. The chain recombines TRBV7-6 with TRBJ2-2, with 10 bases lining up with TRBD1. The trim removed 6 bases at V and 1 base at J, leaving 17 bases unmatched. Germline V gene sequence: CDR1 SGHVS, CDR2 FNYEAQ. This CDR3 region has 20 residues. The CDR3 DNA reads as TGTGCCAGCAGACATCCGGGACAGGGGCCAGCGGGGGAGAACACCGGGGAGCTGTTTTTT. Protein product: CASRHPGQGPAGENTGELFF.

This clonotype was recorded many times. The gene calls are TRBV12-3 or TRBV12-4 and TRBJ2-1; D could derive from TRBD1 or TRBD2 (5 bases each). Trimming took 3 bases from V and 7 from J, leaving 13 bases between them. CDR3 size: 14 residues. CDR3 in DNA: TGTGCCAGCAGTTTTGGGACCGACGGAAATGAGCAGTTCTTC. Encoded protein: CASSFGTDGNEQFF.

This clonotype has at least ten counts. The chain uses TRBV7-9 and TRBJ1-5, with 7 bases matching TRBD1. This CDR3 is 15 amino acids long. CDR1 and CDR2 (germline): SEHNR, FQNEAQ (reference sequence). J gave up 6 bases and V 5 bases, and 10 bases lay outside the gene matches. The CDR3 spells CASSPIRQGGQPQHF. The DNA for the CDR3 is TGTGCCAGCAGCCCAATTCGACAGGGAGGTCAGCCCCAGCATTTT.

V is TRBV4-2 and J is TRBJ2-6; TRBD1 aligns across 9 bases. The V and J ends lost 2 bases and 0 bases, in that order; junction bases with no gene match: 5. The CDR3 spans 18 residues. Germline CDR1 and CDR2: LGHNA and YNFKEQ. CDR3 in amino acids: CASSQTGTGNSGANVLTF. In nucleotides, the CDR3 is TGTGCCAGCAGCCAAACCGGGACAGGGAACTCTGGGGCCAACGTCCTGACTTTC.

The chain couples TRBV19 to TRBJ1-5; D unresolved. Trimming took off 5 bases at V and 7 bases at J, with 15 bases between the two ends. This CDR3 has 14 residues. The germline V gene encodes CDR1 LNHDA and CDR2 SQIVND (reference sequence). The CDR3 DNA reads as TGTGCCAGTAGTCGAGATTATTCGGAACAGCCCCAGCATTTT. Translated: CASSRDYSEQPQHF.

The chain has TRBV27 and TRBJ1-6, with a weak D call TRBD1 (5 bases). CDR3 length equals 13 residues. V lost 6 bases to trimming and J lost 7 bases, with 10 bases between them. Germline V lookup: CDR1 MNHEY, CDR2 SMNVEV (reference sequence). CDR3 sequence (DNA): TGTGCCAGCAGGAAGGGGTGGAATTCACCCCTCCACTTT. This encodes CASRKGWNSPLHF.

This clonotype was counted only a few times. CDR3 nucleotides: TGTGCCAGTAGTTTCAGTCGAGGGAAAGAGCAGTACTTC. It specifies CASSFSRGKEQYF. The chain combines TRBV19 with TRBJ2-7; weak D call: TRBD2 (5 bases). The CDR3 contains 13 residues. Trimming cost V 5 bases and J 7 bases, with 15 bases left between them. Germline lookup yields CDR1 LNHDA and CDR2 SQIVND (reference sequence).

This clonotype was detected a few times. This sequence joins TRBV20-1 and TRBJ2-5; D may be TRBD1 (6 bases). The CDR3 runs to 17 residues. V was trimmed by 5 bases and J by 0 bases, leaving 22 bases between them. Germline CDR1 DFQATT, CDR2 SNEGSKA (reference sequence). CDR3 in DNA: TGCAGTGCTTACCCGGACAGAGCCTTATCGTACCAAGAGACCCAGTACTTC. Translation gives CSAYPDRALSYQETQYF.

The CDR3 here is CAISEQPQGAAYNEQFF. The DNA for the CDR3 is TGTGCCATCAGTGAGCAGCCGCAGGGGGCGGCATACAATGAGCAGTTCTTC. The chain recombines TRBV10-3 with TRBJ2-1, with 8 positions matching TRBD1. This CDR3 comprises 17 residues. The ends lost 2 bases at V and 4 bases at J; junction bases unmatched: 10. Germline-derived CDR1 and CDR2 are ENHRY and SYGVKD.

This clonotype was recorded a few times. The chain recombines TRBV10-3 with TRBJ2-5; D is tentatively TRBD1 or TRBD2 (6 bases each). The germline CDR1 and CDR2 sequences are ENHRY and SYGVKD. The CDR3 contains 14 residues. Trimming removed 3 bases from V and 5 bases from J, with 13 bases in between. The CDR3 here is CAISDWGAEETQYF. The CDR3 DNA reads as TGTGCCATCAGTGACTGGGGGGCTGAGGAGACCCAGTACTTC.

This clonotype has at least ten counts. The rearrangement links TRBV6-6 to TRBJ2-7, with no clear D. This CDR3 is 13 amino acids long. The ends were cut back, 2 bases at V and 0 bases at J, with 5 bases in the middle. Germline assignment: CDR1 MNHNY and CDR2 SVGAGI (reference sequence). In DNA form, the CDR3 reads TGTGCCAGCAGTTACAGCCTCTCCTACGAGCAGTACTTC. It is translated as CASSYSLSYEQYF.

This sequence joins TRBV27 and TRBJ2-2, with 15 bases fitting TRBD2. Looked up from germline, CDR1 is MNHEY and CDR2 is SMNVEV (reference sequence). With V trimmed by 5 bases and J by 1 base, 8 bases remained unmatched. The CDR3 sequence is 19 residues long. Written as DNA, the CDR3 is TGTGCCAGCAGTCCAAAAAGGACTAGCGGGGGGGAGAACACCGGGGAGCTGTTTTTT. Its translation is CASSPKRTSGGENTGELFF.

This clonotype came up a few times. V and J are TRBV19 and TRBJ1-5; D is ambiguous. Trimming removed 3 bases at V and 3 bases at J, with 9 bases between. In germline, CDR1 is LNHDA, CDR2 SQIVND (reference sequence). The CDR3 totals 14 residues. The CDR3 region has the DNA TGTGCCAGTAGTATGATAGGATACAATCAGCCCCAGCATTTT. It is translated as CASSMIGYNQPQHF. The complete variable domain, with remaining parts taken from reference TRBV19 and TRBJ1-5, reads DGGITQSPKYLFRKEGQNVTLSCEQNLNHDAMYWYRQDPGQGLRLIYYSQIVNDFQKGDIAEGYSVSREKKESFPLTVTSAQKNPTAFYLCASSMIGYNQPQHFGDGTRLSIL.

This clonotype appeared a few times. This chain connects TRBV27 to TRBJ1-6; TRBD1 aligns across 8 bases. This CDR3 has 15 residues. Trimming removed 4 bases from V and 8 bases from J; junction bases left unmatched: 7. In germline, CDR1 is MNHEY, CDR2 SMNVEV (reference sequence). The CDR3 loop reads CASSSNRGWDSPLHF. The CDR3 DNA is TGTGCCAGCAGTTCGAACAGGGGGTGGGATTCACCCCTCCACTTT.

The chain uses TRBV5-4 and TRBJ2-2; D unresolved. The CDR3 is 16 amino acids. In germline, CDR1 is SGHNT, CDR2 YYREEE (reference sequence). V was trimmed by 3 bases and J by 0 bases, leaving 12 bases between them. CDR3 sequence: CASSYPTTANTGELFF. CDR3 in DNA: TGTGCCAGCAGCTACCCCACGACCGCGAACACCGGGGAGCTGTTTTTT.